The 21 T cell receptor beta chains presented below share a single source sample, sequenced in a study of T cell changes during pregnancy in multiple sclerosis. Method: immunoSEQ multiplex PCR; TCRdb's copy keeps in-frame clones and lacks some. The table has tens of thousands of clones, approximately 93% seen once. The starting material was CD8+ T cells from peripheral blood mononuclear cells, obtained in the second trimester of pregnancy. Source of these receptors: a female donor with multiple sclerosis, enrolled in a pregnancy study.

The V call is TRBV19, the J call TRBJ2-1; D not resolved. This CDR3 comprises 12 residues. Germline assignment: CDR1 LNHDA and CDR2 SQIVND (reference sequence). V was cut by 3 bases and J by 9 bases, with 9 bases left in between. The CDR3 DNA sequence: TGTGCCAGTAGTATTGGTGTCAGTGAGCAGTTCTTC. Its protein product is CASSIGVSEQFF.

The chain uses TRBV5-1 and TRBJ2-3; TRBD2 matches 12 bases. Germline CDR1 SGHRS, CDR2 YFSETQ. The CDR3 spans 16 residues. Trimming removed 4 bases from V and 2 bases from J; junction bases left unmatched: 5. CDR3 nucleotides: TGCGCCAGCAGCCCGACTAGCGGGAGCCACACAGATACGCAGTATTTT. Translating it yields CASSPTSGSHTDTQYF.

V gene TRBV27 combines with J gene TRBJ2-5, with a weak D call TRBD2 (5 bases). In germline, CDR1 is MNHEY, CDR2 SMNVEV (reference sequence). This CDR3 comprises 18 residues. Trimming stripped 6 bases from V and 5 bases from J, with 28 bases between. The CDR3 spells CASSKTPMRTRMRETQYF. The CDR3 DNA sequence: TGTGCCAGCAGCAAAACTCCCATGAGGACTCGGATGCGGGAGACCCAGTACTTC.

The chain recombines TRBV6-6 with TRBJ2-4; the match to TRBD2 covers 11 bases. There are 16 residues in the CDR3. Germline V gene data show CDR1 as MNHNY and CDR2 as SVGAGI (reference sequence). The V segment lost 5 bases and the J segment 3 bases; nucleotides outside the gene matches: 6. CDR3 coding DNA: TGTGCCAGCAGTCCACTAGCGGGGGTCGACAAAAACATTCAGTACTTC. It translates to CASSPLAGVDKNIQYF.

V and J are TRBV30 and TRBJ2-3; tentative D call: TRBD1 (5 bases). This CDR3 has 13 residues. Germline V CDR1 and CDR2: GTSNPN, SVGIG (reference sequence). Trimming left V 0 bases short and J 5 bases short, with 9 bases between. DNA for the CDR3: TGTGCCTGGAGTGTAACAGGTAGAGATACGCAGTATTTT. Protein sequence: CAWSVTGRDTQYF.

This chain links TRBV2 with TRBJ1-2, with TRBD1 as a possible D gene (5 bases). The germline V gene has CDR1 SNHLY and CDR2 FYNNEI. The CDR3 length is 13 residues. V was cut by 6 bases and J by 0 bases, with 8 bases left in between. CDR3 sequence reads: CASRETANYGYTF. As DNA, the CDR3 is TGTGCCAGCAGAGAGACAGCTAACTATGGCTACACCTTC. The full variable domain, its missing parts supplied by reference TRBV2 and TRBJ1-2, is EPEVTQTPSHQVTQMGQEVILRCVPISNHLYFYWYRQILGQKVEFLVSFYNNEISEKSEIFDDQFSVERPDGSNFTLKIRSTKLEDSAMYFCASRETANYGYTFGSGTRLTVV.

V gene TRBV7-9 combines with J gene TRBJ2-1; 7 bases line up with TRBD1. CDR3 length: 12 amino acids. J lost 6 bases, V lost 7 bases, and 3 bases had no gene match. In germline, CDR1 is SEHNR, CDR2 FQNEAQ (reference sequence). CDR3 nucleotide sequence: TGTGCCAGCACCTGGACAGGCAATGAGCAGTTCTTC. Translating it yields CASTWTGNEQFF.

The chain is built from TRBV27 and TRBJ2-1; a weak D match, TRBD2 (5 bases). The germline V and J ends were trimmed by 3 bases and 4 bases, with 13 bases remaining between them. Germline loops: CDR1 MNHEY, CDR2 SMNVEV (reference sequence). This CDR3 is built from 15 residues. In DNA, the CDR3 is TGTGCCAGCAGTTTGGTGGGAGTAGCATACAATGAGCAGTTCTTC. Protein product: CASSLVGVAYNEQFF.

V is TRBV5-1 and J is TRBJ2-7, with 13 bases identical to TRBD2. The CDR3 has 16 residues. The germline V gene has CDR1 SGHRS and CDR2 YFSETQ. The V segment lost 3 bases and the J segment 3 bases; nucleotides outside the gene matches: 6. CDR3 region: CASSSWTSGSVYEQYF. The CDR3 DNA is TGCGCCAGCAGCTCCTGGACTAGCGGGAGTGTCTACGAGCAGTACTTC.

This rearrangement joins TRBV13 to TRBJ2-7, with a tentative D call TRBD1 (6 bases). Germline CDR1 is PRHDT and CDR2 is FYEKMQ (reference sequence). V was trimmed by 5 bases and J by 4 bases, leaving 24 bases between them. The CDR3 contains 17 residues. The CDR3: CASSPQGLRGMEYEQYF. The CDR3 DNA sequence: TGTGCCAGCAGCCCACAGGGTCTCAGGGGAATGGAATACGAGCAGTACTTC.

The chain uses TRBV30 and TRBJ1-3; D is unclear. CDR3 size: 15 residues. From germline, CDR1 is GTSNPN and CDR2 SVGIG (reference sequence). With 3 bases removed from V and 4 bases from J, the gap between germline ends came to 16 bases. The CDR3 loop reads CAWSVAARKGNTIYF. The CDR3 nucleotides are TGTGCCTGGAGCGTAGCAGCGAGGAAGGGAAACACCATATATTTT. The full variable domain, rest sourced from reference TRBV30 and TRBJ1-3, is SQTIHQWPATLVQPVGSPLSLECTVEGTSNPNLYWYRQAAGRGLQLLFYSVGIGQISSEVPQNLSASRPQDRQFILSSKKLLLSDSGFYLCAWSVAARKGNTIYFGEGSWLTVV.

This chain connects TRBV29-1 to TRBJ2-5, with 10 bases fitting TRBD2. The CDR3 consists of 15 residues. V dropped 2 bases and J dropped 3; count of bases not matched to a gene: 6. Germline values: CDR1 SQVTM, CDR2 ANQGSEA. The CDR3 here is CSVESGTSDKETQYF. CDR3 DNA: TGCAGCGTTGAAAGTGGGACTAGCGACAAAGAGACCCAGTACTTC.

This sequence joins TRBV7-9 and TRBJ2-7, with 8 positions matching TRBD2. J lost 6 bases, V lost 4 bases, and 11 bases had no gene match. Germline V lookup: CDR1 SEHNR, CDR2 FQNEAQ (reference sequence). This CDR3 has 15 amino acids. In nucleotides, the CDR3 is TGTGCCAGCAGCTCACCCTGGACTAGCAGCGGCGAGCAGTACTTC. Its translation: CASSSPWTSSGEQYF.

V and J are TRBV7-8 and TRBJ2-7; 9 nucleotides match TRBD2. Germline CDR1 and CDR2: SGHVS and FQNEAQ. The CDR3 consists of 15 residues. After removal of 1 base from V and 3 bases from J, the junction contained 4 bases not matched to a gene. The DNA of the CDR3 is TGTGCCAGCAGCTTAGAAGCTAGCGGGGTCTACGAGCAGTACTTC. Protein: CASSLEASGVYEQYF. Using reference TRBV7-8 and TRBJ2-7 for the parts outside the CDR3, the full variable domain is GAGVSQSPRYKVAKRGQDVALRCDPISGHVSLFWYQQALGQGPEFLTYFQNEAQLDKSGLPSDRFFAERPEGSVSTLKIQRTQQEDSAVYLCASSLEASGVYEQYFGPGTRLTVT.

The chain employs TRBV4-1 and TRBJ2-2, with 9 bases lining up with TRBD2. Germline CDR1 is MGHRA and CDR2 is YSYEKL. V was clipped by 1 base and J by 4 bases; unmatched bases: 4. The CDR3 is made up of 16 amino acids. For the CDR3, the DNA is TGCGCCAGCAGCCAAGGGCCTAGCGGGACCACCGGGGAGCTGTTTTTT. This codes for CASSQGPSGTTGELFF.

This chain uses TRBV27 with TRBJ2-7, with a weak D call TRBD1 (6 bases). Trimming removed 8 bases from V and 2 bases from J, with 16 bases in between. The CDR3 is 14 amino acids. Germline V gives CDR1 MNHEY, CDR2 SMNVEV (reference sequence). The CDR3 DNA is TGTGCCAGCGGACTCCGGGACACAACCTACGAGCAGTACTTC. Protein product: CASGLRDTTYEQYF.

The chain uses TRBV6-6 and TRBJ1-1; possibly TRBD1 for D (5 bases). The germline V gene has CDR1 MNHNY and CDR2 SVGAGI (reference sequence). The ends were cut back, 0 bases at V and 1 base at J, with 9 bases in the middle. This CDR3 spans 15 amino acids. The CDR3 region has the DNA TGTGCCAGCAGTTACTCGACACAGGAGAACACTGAAGCTTTCTTT. Residues: CASSYSTQENTEAFF.

The rearrangement joins TRBV4-1 to TRBJ2-7, with TRBD2 identical over 11 bases. With V trimmed by 1 base and J by 6 bases, 5 bases remained unmatched. CDR1 and CDR2 from the germline V gene are MGHRA and YSYEKL. The CDR3 consists of 15 residues. For the CDR3, the DNA is TGCGCCAGCAGCCAAGGCCTAGCGGGAGGACGCGAGCAGTACTTC. This encodes CASSQGLAGGREQYF.

This clone was seen a few times. J is TRBJ1-4 and V is TRBV6-1, with TRBD1 matching 10 bases. CDR3 length equals 14 residues. Losses at the gene ends were 3 bases for V and 8 bases for J; bases not matched to a gene: 3. CDR1 MNHNS and CDR2 SASEGT come from the germline V gene. The CDR3 coding sequence is TGTGCCAGCAGTGAGGGGACAGGGGCCGAAAAACTGTTTTTT. Protein: CASSEGTGAEKLFF.

The chain links TRBV27 to TRBJ1-1; no reliable D call. Germline V lookup: CDR1 MNHEY, CDR2 SMNVEV (reference sequence). The V end lost 4 bases, the J end lost 1 base, and 7 bases lay between the germline ends. CDR3 length: 13 amino acids. CDR3 coding DNA: TGTGCCAGCAGTTGGGCAGCGAACACTGAAGCTTTCTTT. Protein sequence: CASSWAANTEAFF.

The rearrangement links TRBV9 to TRBJ2-1; no reliable D call. The CDR3 extends over 11 amino acids. Germline V CDR1 and CDR2: SGDLS, YYNGEE. V was trimmed by 2 bases and J by 8 bases, leaving 5 bases between them. The CDR3 sequence: CASSVLDEQFF. CDR3 DNA: TGTGCCAGCAGCGTCTTAGATGAGCAGTTCTTC. The variable domain in full, with the rest retrieved from reference TRBV9 and TRBJ2-1, is DSGVTQTPKHLITATGQRVTLRCSPRSGDLSVYWYQQSLDQGLQFLIQYYNGEERAKGNILERFSAQQFPDLHSELNLSSLELGDSALYFCASSVLDEQFFGPGTRLTVL.